In its sample, the clone carrying this T cell receptor beta chain was seen a few times. The sample is drawn from a study of blood T cells in healthy people across ages. The second PCR ran roughly 7 to 11 cycles with a sample-barcoded 5' primer and J-beta primers. TCRdb reprocessed the 5' RACE reads with MiXCR, giving one entry per CDR3 protein. The sample lists some 1.5 million distinct CDR3 sequences, about 30% seen once, with 7.7% in the top ten. V lost 3 bases, J lost 7 bases, and 12 bases stayed unmatched. This CDR3 contains 16 residues. This clonotype originated in a woman in her twenties or thirties in good health. The chain is built from TRBV12-3 or TRBV12-4 and TRBJ2-5, with 9 nucleotides matching TRBD2. Source material: blood. CDR3 DNA sequence: TGTGCCAGCAGTTTGAGGGCTAGCGGGGAGTCACGGACCCAGTACTTC. This sequence encodes CASSLRASGESRTQYF.